The 7 T cell receptor beta chains below come from one sample, sequenced in a study of shared clonotypes between healthy human individuals (dated by TCRdb to between 2020 and 2021). The library was prepared using the immunoSEQ multiplex PCR assay. TCRdb obtained this table from immuneACCESS and retained in-frame rearrangements with V and J assigned. These tables miss some clones; where compared with another copy, unresolved V genes account for less than half of the shortfall, and the remainder is unexplained. The sample table records 740,000 or so clones; 55% to 85% of these occur just once. The biggest ten clones account for roughly 1.9% of the sample. The sample was memory CD4+ T cells sorted from blood. The sample's cell subset or site label is to be understood as: CD45RA-negative fraction. The receptors derive from a woman aged 25 to 39 in good health.

There are a few counts of this clone. The chain combines TRBV30 with TRBJ2-1, with 13 bases fitting TRBD2. CDR3 length: 19 residues. Trimming at V came to 4 bases and at J to 1 base, leaving 13 bases not matched to a gene. Germline V lookup: CDR1 GTSNPN, CDR2 SVGIG (reference sequence). CDR3 protein: CAWIRPTSGRLGSYNEQFF. In DNA form, the CDR3 reads TGTGCCTGGATACGTCCGACTAGCGGGAGGTTGGGGTCCTACAATGAGCAGTTCTTC.

This chain links TRBV11-2 with TRBJ1-1; TRBD1 agrees at 8 bases. Germline trimming cut 4 bases from V and 4 bases from J; bases unmatched to any gene: 5. Germline V gene data show CDR1 as SGHAT and CDR2 as FQNNGV. This CDR3 contains 14 residues. CDR3 sequence: CASSSLTGGTEAFF. The CDR3 DNA sequence: TGTGCCAGCAGCTCGCTCACAGGGGGCACTGAAGCTTTCTTT.

This clone showed up just a few times. This chain uses TRBV25-1 with TRBJ2-7, with no clear D. CDR1 is MGHDK, CDR2 SYGVNS, per germline. The CDR3 is 13 amino acids. V lost 4 bases to trimming and J lost 5 bases, with 12 bases between them. CDR3 residues: CASSAFIRNEQYF. CDR3 nucleotide sequence: TGTGCCAGCAGTGCTTTCATTCGCAACGAGCAGTACTTC.

This chain joins TRBV4-2 and TRBJ1-1, with 8 nucleotides matching TRBD1. CDR1 is LGHNA, CDR2 YNFKEQ, per germline. Unmatched junction bases numbered 9, after V lost 1 base and J lost 2 bases. This CDR3 contains 17 residues. In nucleotides, the CDR3 is TGTGCCAGCAGCCAAGTCCGGACAGGGACCTTCAACACTGAAGCTTTCTTT. Translated: CASSQVRTGTFNTEAFF.

The J gene is TRBJ2-7, the V gene TRBV9; D might be TRBD1 or TRBD2, each matching 5 bases. The CDR3 totals 16 residues. Between the trimmed V and J ends, which lost 4 bases and 2 bases, there was a span of 19 bases. CDR1 is SGDLS, CDR2 YYNGEE, per germline. The CDR3 DNA is TGTGCCAGCAGCAGGACGATCCGGGACGCGACCTACGAGCAGTACTTC. Its protein product is CASSRTIRDATYEQYF.

The J gene is TRBJ1-2, the V gene TRBV10-3, with D perhaps matching TRBD1 (6 bases). This CDR3 is built from 14 residues. Trimming took 6 bases from V and 5 from J, leaving 16 bases between them. Germline V gene sequence: CDR1 ENHRY, CDR2 SYGVKD. DNA for the CDR3: TGTGCCATCAGGAACGGGGGCAGCATATATGGCTACACCTTC. It codes for CAIRNGGSIYGYTF.

As regards this clone: Different DNA sequences within this sample yield the same CDR3. The genes are TRBV4-1 and TRBJ2-2; 7 bases agree with TRBD1. Trimming took 9 bases from V and 7 from J; bases not matched to a gene: 14. This CDR3 spans 15 amino acids. Per the germline V gene, CDR1 is MGHRA and CDR2 is YSYEKL. As DNA, the CDR3 is TGCGCCAGTAGAGCCTCGACAGGGTATGACGGGGAGCTGTTTTTT. It is translated as CASRASTGYDGELFF.